This entry lists 3 T cell receptor beta chains sequenced from one sample in a study of low-dose radiotherapy and immunotherapy resistance in tumors. Time point defined: after trial treatment. Sample treatment: LDRT plus nivolumab, ipilimumab, low-dose cyclophosphamide and aspirin (RACIN trial). With TRAV- and TRBV-specific primers, first-strand cDNA was made, covering the alpha and beta chains. TCRs were amplified for approximately 21 PCR cycles with a constant-region primer and V-primer adapter. TCRdb re-called the reads through MiXCR, storing one row per CDR3 protein. The table shows roughly 100,000 distinct CDR3 sequences, with about a fifth occurring only once. This specimen consisted of PBMCs, obtained after low-dose radiotherapy plus immunotherapy. These receptors all come from a male donor with prostate cancer.

This clonotype was found many times. The rearrangement uses TRBV14 and TRBJ2-1; 8 bases match TRBD2. With V trimmed by 4 bases and J by 15 bases, 11 bases remained unmatched. The CDR3 totals 13 residues. CDR1 is SGHDN and CDR2 is FVKESK in the germline V gene. The CDR3 DNA reads as TGTGCCAGCAGCCTTATTAACGGGAGGGCACTGTTCTTC. Translated: CASSLINGRALFF.

On this clonotype itself: This is likely an artifact of a read error, given a far larger clone one base away. The chain recombines TRBV5-1 with TRBJ2-7; the D gene is possibly TRBD2 (5 bases). CDR1 and CDR2 (germline): SGHRS, YFSETQ. Trimming shortened V by 2 bases and J by 7 bases, and 19 bases separated the two germline ends. The CDR3 runs 15 residues. The CDR3 region is CASSFIGDSYNEQYF. CDR3 coding DNA: TGCGCCAGCAGCTTTATCGGGGATTCCTACAATGAGCAGTACTTC.

In its sample, this clonotype was seen many times. The rearrangement links TRBV9 to TRBJ2-2, with D perhaps given as TRBD1 or TRBD2 (6 bases each). The V and J ends lost 6 bases and 6 bases respectively, with 15 bases between them. Per the germline V gene, CDR1 is SGDLS and CDR2 is YYNGEE. The CDR3 has 14 amino acids. Here the CDR3 reads CASNEGGGSGELFF. The DNA of the CDR3 is TGTGCCAGCAACGAAGGGGGAGGATCCGGGGAGCTGTTTTTT.